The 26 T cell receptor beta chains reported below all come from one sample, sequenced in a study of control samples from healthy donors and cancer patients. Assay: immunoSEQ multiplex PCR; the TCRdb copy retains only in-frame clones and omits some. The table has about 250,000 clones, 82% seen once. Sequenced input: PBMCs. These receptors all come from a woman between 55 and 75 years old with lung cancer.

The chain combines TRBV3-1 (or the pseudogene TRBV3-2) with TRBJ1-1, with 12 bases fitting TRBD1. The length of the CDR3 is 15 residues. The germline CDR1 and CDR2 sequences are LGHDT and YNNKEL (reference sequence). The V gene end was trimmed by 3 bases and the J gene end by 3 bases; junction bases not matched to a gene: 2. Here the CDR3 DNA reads TGTGCCAGCAGCCAGTGGGACAGGGGGCACACTGAAGCTTTCTTT. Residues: CASSQWDRGHTEAFF.

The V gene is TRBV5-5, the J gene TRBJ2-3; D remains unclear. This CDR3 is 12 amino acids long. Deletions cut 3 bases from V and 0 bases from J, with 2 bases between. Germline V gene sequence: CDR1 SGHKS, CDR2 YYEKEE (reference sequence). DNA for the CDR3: TGTGCCAGCAGCTGGAGCACAGATACGCAGTATTTT. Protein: CASSWSTDTQYF.

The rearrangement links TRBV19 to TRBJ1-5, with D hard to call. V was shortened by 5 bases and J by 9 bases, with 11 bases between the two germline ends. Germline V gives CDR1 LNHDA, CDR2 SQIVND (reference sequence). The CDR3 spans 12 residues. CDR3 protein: CASSDHPGPQHF. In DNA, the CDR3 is TGTGCCAGTAGTGATCATCCCGGGCCCCAGCATTTT.

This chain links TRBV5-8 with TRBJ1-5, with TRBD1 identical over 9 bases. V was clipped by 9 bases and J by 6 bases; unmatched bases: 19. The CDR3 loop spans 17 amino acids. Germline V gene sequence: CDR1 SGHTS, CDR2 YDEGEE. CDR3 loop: CANNLFGGQGHSQPQHF. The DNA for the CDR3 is TGTGCCAACAACCTCTTCGGGGGACAGGGTCATAGTCAGCCCCAGCATTTT.

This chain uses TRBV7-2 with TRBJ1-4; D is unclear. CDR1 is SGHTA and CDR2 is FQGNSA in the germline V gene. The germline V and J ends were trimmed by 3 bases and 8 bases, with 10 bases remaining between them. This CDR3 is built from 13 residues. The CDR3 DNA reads TGTGCCAGCAGCTTGTTCGGGAGGGAAAAACTGTTTTTT. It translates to CASSLFGREKLFF.

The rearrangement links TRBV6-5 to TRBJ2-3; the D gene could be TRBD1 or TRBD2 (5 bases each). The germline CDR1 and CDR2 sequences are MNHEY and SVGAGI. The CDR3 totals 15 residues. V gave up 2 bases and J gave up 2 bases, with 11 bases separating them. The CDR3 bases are TGTGCCAGCAGTTACGGGGGACCAATCACAGATACGCAGTATTTT. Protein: CASSYGGPITDTQYF.

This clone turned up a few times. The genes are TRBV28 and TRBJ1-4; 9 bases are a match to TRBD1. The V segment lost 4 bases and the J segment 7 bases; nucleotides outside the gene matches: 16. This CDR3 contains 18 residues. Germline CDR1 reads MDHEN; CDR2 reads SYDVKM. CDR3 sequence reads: CASSSRAGTGFRGEKLFF. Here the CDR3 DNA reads TGTGCCAGCAGTTCCCGCGCCGGGACAGGGTTTAGAGGTGAAAAACTGTTTTTT.

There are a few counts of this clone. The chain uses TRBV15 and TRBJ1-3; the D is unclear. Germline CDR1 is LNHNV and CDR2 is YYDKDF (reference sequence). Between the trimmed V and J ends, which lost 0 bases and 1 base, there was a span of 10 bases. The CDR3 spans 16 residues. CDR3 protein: CATSRDLGESGNTIYF. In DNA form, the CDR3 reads TGTGCCACCAGCAGAGATCTCGGGGAATCTGGAAACACCATATATTTT.

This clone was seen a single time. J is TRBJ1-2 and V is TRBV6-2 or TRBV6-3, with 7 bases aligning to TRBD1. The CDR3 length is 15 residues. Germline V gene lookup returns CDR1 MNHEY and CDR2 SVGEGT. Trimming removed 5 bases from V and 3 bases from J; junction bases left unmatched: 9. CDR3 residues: CASSGTHRGDYGYTF. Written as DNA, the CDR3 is TGTGCCAGCAGTGGAACCCACAGGGGAGACTATGGCTACACCTTC.

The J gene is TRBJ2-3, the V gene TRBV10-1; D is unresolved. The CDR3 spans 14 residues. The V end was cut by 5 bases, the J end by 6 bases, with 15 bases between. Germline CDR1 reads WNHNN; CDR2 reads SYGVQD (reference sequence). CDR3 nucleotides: TGCGCCAGCAGTAGGACGGTTCCTAGGGATACGCAGTATTTT. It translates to CASSRTVPRDTQYF.

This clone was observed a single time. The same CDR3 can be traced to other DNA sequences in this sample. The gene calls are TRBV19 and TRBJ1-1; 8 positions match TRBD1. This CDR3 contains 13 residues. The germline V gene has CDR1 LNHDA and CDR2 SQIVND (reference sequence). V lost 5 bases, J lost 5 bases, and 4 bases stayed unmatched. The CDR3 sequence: CASSLTGGTEAFF. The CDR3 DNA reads TGTGCCAGTAGTCTAACAGGGGGGACTGAAGCTTTCTTT.

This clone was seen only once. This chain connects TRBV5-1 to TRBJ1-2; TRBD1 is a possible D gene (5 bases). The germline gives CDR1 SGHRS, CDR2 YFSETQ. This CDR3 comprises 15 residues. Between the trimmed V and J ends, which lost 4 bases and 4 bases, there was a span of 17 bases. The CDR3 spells CASSQNAGNIYGYTF. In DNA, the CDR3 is TGCGCCAGCAGCCAAAATGCAGGGAACATCTATGGCTACACCTTC.

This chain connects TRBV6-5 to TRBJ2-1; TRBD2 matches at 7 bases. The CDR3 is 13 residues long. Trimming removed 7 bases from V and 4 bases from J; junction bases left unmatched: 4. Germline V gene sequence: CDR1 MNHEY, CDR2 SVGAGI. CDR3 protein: CASNLAGYNEQFF. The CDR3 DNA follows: TGTGCCAGCAACTTAGCGGGTTACAATGAGCAGTTCTTC.

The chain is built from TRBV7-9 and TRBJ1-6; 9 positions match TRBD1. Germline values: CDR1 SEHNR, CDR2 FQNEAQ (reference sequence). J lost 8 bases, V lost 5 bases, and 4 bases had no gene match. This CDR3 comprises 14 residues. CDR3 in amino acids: CASSRDRVDSPLHF. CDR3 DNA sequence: TGTGCCAGCAGCCGGGACAGGGTTGATTCACCCCTCCACTTT.

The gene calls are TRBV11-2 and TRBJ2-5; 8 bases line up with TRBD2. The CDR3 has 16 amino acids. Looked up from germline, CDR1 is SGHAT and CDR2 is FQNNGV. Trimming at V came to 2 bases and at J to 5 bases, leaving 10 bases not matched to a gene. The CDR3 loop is CASSLWPAGDSETQYF. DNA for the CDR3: TGTGCCAGCAGCTTATGGCCAGCGGGAGATTCGGAGACCCAGTACTTC. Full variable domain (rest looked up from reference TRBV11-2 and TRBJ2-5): EAGVAQSPRYKIIEKRQSVAFWCNPISGHATLYWYQQILGQGPKLLIQFQNNGVVDDSQLPKDRFSAERLKGVDSTLKIQPAKLEDSAVYLCASSLWPAGDSETQYFGPGTRLLVL.

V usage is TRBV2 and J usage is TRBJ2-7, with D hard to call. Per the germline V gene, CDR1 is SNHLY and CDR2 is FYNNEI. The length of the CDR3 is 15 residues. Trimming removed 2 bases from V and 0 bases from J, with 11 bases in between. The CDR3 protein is CASSEKESNSYEQYF. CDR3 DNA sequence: TGTGCCAGCAGTGAAAAAGAATCAAACTCCTACGAGCAGTACTTC. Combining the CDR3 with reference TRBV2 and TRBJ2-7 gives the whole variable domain EPEVTQTPSHQVTQMGQEVILRCVPISNHLYFYWYRQILGQKVEFLVSFYNNEISEKSEIFDDQFSVERPDGSNFTLKIRSTKLEDSAMYFCASSEKESNSYEQYFGPGTRLTVT.

CDR3 sequence reads: CASNDRETNYGYTF. CDR3 sequence (DNA): TGTGCCAGCAATGACCGTGAAACTAACTATGGCTACACCTTC. The V and J genes are TRBV6-6 and TRBJ1-2, with D hard to call. CDR1 and CDR2 (germline): MNHNY, SVGAGI (reference sequence). The CDR3 length is 14 residues. The V end lost 7 bases, the J end lost 0 bases, and 12 bases lay between the germline ends.

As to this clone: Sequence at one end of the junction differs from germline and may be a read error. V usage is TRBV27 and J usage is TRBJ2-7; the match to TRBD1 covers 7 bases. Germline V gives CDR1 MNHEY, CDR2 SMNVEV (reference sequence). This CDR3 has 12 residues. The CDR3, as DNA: TGTGCCGGCAGGACAGGATCCTACGAGCAGTACTTC. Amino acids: CAGRTGSYEQYF.

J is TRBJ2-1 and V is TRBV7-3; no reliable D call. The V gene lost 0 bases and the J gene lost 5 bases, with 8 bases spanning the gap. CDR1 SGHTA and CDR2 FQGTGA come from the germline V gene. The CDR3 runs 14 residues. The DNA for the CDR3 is TGTGCCAGCAGCTTAACGCCAGCTAACAATGAGCAGTTCTTC. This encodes CASSLTPANNEQFF.

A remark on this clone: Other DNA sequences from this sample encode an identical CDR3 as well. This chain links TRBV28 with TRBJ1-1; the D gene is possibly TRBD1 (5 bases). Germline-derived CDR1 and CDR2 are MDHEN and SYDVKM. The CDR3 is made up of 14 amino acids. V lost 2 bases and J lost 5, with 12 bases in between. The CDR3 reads CASSLGGGRTEAFF. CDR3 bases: TGTGCCAGCAGTTTAGGTGGGGGGAGGACTGAAGCTTTCTTT.

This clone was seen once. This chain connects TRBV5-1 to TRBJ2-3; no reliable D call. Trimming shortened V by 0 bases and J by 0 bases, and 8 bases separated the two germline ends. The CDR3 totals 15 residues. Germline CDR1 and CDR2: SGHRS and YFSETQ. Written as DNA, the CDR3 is TGCGCCAGCAGCTTGGATCCATCTAGCACAGATACGCAGTATTTT. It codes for CASSLDPSSTDTQYF.

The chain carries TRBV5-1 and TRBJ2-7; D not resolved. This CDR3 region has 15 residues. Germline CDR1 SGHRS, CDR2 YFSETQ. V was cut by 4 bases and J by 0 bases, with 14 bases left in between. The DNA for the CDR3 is TGCGCCAGCAGCCAAGCCGGGTCTTACTCCTACGAGCAGTACTTC. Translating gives CASSQAGSYSYEQYF.

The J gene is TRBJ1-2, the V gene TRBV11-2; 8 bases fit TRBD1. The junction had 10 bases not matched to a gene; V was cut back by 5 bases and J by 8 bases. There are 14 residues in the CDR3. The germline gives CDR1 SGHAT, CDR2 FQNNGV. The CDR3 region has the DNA TGTGCCAGCAGCCCGGACAGGGCATCACGGGGCTACACCTTC. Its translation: CASSPDRASRGYTF. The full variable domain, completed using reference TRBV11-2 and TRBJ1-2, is EAGVAQSPRYKIIEKRQSVAFWCNPISGHATLYWYQQILGQGPKLLIQFQNNGVVDDSQLPKDRFSAERLKGVDSTLKIQPAKLEDSAVYLCASSPDRASRGYTFGSGTRLTVV.

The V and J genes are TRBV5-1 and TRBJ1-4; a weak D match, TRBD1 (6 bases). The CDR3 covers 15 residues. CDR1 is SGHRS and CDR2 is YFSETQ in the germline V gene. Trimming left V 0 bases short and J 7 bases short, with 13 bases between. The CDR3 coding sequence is TGCGCCAGCAGCTTGGCCCCGGGGGGCGTTGAAAAACTGTTTTTT. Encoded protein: CASSLAPGGVEKLFF.

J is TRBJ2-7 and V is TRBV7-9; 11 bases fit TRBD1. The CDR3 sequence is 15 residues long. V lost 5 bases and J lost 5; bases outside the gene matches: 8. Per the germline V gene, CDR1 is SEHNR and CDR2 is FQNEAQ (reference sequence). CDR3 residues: CASSPRGQGGHEQYF. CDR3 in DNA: TGTGCCAGCAGCCCACGGGGACAGGGGGGACACGAGCAGTACTTC.

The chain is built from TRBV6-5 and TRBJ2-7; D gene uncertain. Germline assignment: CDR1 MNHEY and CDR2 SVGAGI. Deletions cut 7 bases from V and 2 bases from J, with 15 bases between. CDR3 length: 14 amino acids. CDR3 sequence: CASMTPGLTYEQYF. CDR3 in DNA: TGTGCCAGCATGACGCCGGGCCTTACCTACGAGCAGTACTTC.